This T cell receptor beta chain was recorded in a study of T cell repertoires in cytomegalovirus infection. This clonotype was seen more than once but under ten times. MiXCR was run by TCRdb on the reads, yielding one entry per CDR3 protein. The top ten hold roughly 2.9% of the sample, which has around 740,000 distinct CDR3 sequences, 35% to 45% seen once. The V gene lost 2 bases and the J gene lost 5 bases, with 19 bases spanning the gap. CDR3 length equals 17 residues. The J gene is TRBJ1-5, the V gene TRBV12-3 or TRBV12-4; weak D call: TRBD1 (5 bases). The origin of this receptor is a human donor in good health (CMV status not recorded). Some clones in this sample may be carry-over from other donors' samples. Material for sequencing was PBMCs. This CDR3 is CASSLLLGAFGDQPQHF. The CDR3, as DNA: TGTGCCAGCAGTTTACTCCTAGGGGCGTTCGGGGATCAGCCCCAGCATTTT.